The 5 T cell receptor beta chains given below trace back to one sample, sequenced in a study of blood T cell repertoires in COVID-19. Data came from immunoSEQ multiplex PCR; TCRdb stores just in-frame clones and leaves some out. The sample carries around 26,000 clones, roughly 79% recorded once. Sequencing was performed on peripheral blood. Receptors were obtained from a man between 65 and 85 years old with acute or convalescent COVID-19.

The genes are TRBV5-4 and TRBJ2-5; TRBD2 agrees at 10 bases. The CDR3 totals 14 residues. Germline-derived CDR1 and CDR2 are SGHNT and YYREEE (reference sequence). With 1 base clipped from V and 5 bases from J, the junction kept 2 bases outside the gene matches. The CDR3 spells CASSLSGGAETQYF. The CDR3, as DNA: TGTGCCAGCAGCTTGAGCGGGGGGGCGGAGACCCAGTACTTC.

V usage is TRBV9 and J usage is TRBJ2-1; TRBD1 might be the D (5 bases). The CDR3 extends over 16 amino acids. Trimming took 4 bases from V and 7 from J, leaving 21 bases between them. CDR1 and CDR2 (germline): SGDLS, YYNGEE. The CDR3 protein is CASSSFARAGSNEQFF. The CDR3 bases are TGTGCCAGCAGCTCCTTCGCAAGAGCAGGGTCTAATGAGCAGTTCTTC.

The V and J genes are TRBV4-2 and TRBJ2-1; D not resolved. Germline V gene lookup returns CDR1 LGHNA and CDR2 YNFKEQ. Trimming shortened V by 1 base and J by 8 bases, and 30 bases separated the two germline ends. CDR3 length: 20 amino acids. The CDR3: CASSQGLESKRSTSPHEQFF. The CDR3 DNA reads TGTGCCAGCAGCCAAGGGTTAGAATCGAAGCGCTCGACTTCGCCCCATGAGCAGTTCTTC.

The chain is built from TRBV3-1 (or the pseudogene TRBV3-2) and TRBJ2-1, with D tentatively TRBD1 (5 bases). This CDR3 contains 15 residues. Germline assignment: CDR1 LGHDT and CDR2 YNNKEL (reference sequence). Trimming cost V 7 bases and J 4 bases, with 17 bases left between them. In DNA form, the CDR3 reads TGTGCCAGCATCCCTTCATCAGGGCGGTACAATGAGCAGTTCTTC. It specifies CASIPSSGRYNEQFF.

The CDR3 region is CASSQERSQGTEAFF. Here the CDR3 DNA reads TGTGCCAGCAGCCAAGAGCGAAGCCAGGGCACTGAAGCTTTCTTT. The chain has TRBV3-1 (or the pseudogene TRBV3-2) and TRBJ1-1; possibly TRBD1 for D (5 bases). This CDR3 contains 15 residues. Per the germline V gene, CDR1 is LGHDT and CDR2 is YNNKEL (reference sequence). Trimming shortened V by 0 bases and J by 4 bases, and 12 bases separated the two germline ends.